The rows below give T cell receptor beta chains drawn from one sample of a study of control samples from healthy donors and cancer patients. Using immunoSEQ multiplex PCR, the repertoire was profiled, and TCRdb retains in-frame clones only, with some absent. The sample holds about 160,000 clones, around 94% seen once. The material sequenced was PBMCs. Receptors were obtained from a man between 60 and 75 years old with colorectal cancer. Each CDR3 is given with its conserved first and last residue. The D gene is left open where the match is weak. Clone size is shown for a subset of rows, as once, few, many or a class of expanded clone.

J	size	V	D	CDR3	DNA
TRBJ2-7	NA	TRBV6-4	NA	CASSDEPGPSSYEQYF	TGTGCCAGCAGTGATGAACCGGGTCCGAGCTCCTACGAGCAGTACTTC
TRBJ2-3	NA	TRBV4-1	TRBD2	CASSQFLAGEEDTQYF	TGCGCCAGCAGCCAATTTTTAGCGGGGGAGGAAGATACGCAGTATTTT
TRBJ2-1	NA	TRBV18	TRBD2	CASSPSTSVRNEQFF	TGTGCCAGCTCACCTTCGACTAGCGTGAGGAATGAGCAGTTCTTC
TRBJ1-2	NA	TRBV5-1	NA	CARLGLGSINYGYTF	TGCGCCAGACTGGGATTAGGAAGCATTAACTATGGCTACACCTTC
TRBJ2-7	once	TRBV11-2	NA	CASSPANPGSEQYF	TGTGCCAGCAGCCCGGCTAACCCGGGGAGCGAGCAGTACTTC
TRBJ1-6	NA	TRBV12-3/TRBV12-4	NA	CASTPDPNSPLHF	TGTGCCAGCACCCCTGACCCTAATTCACCCCTCCACTTT
TRBJ2-1	NA	TRBV9	TRBD2	CASSNRDRGSSGGAHNEQFF	TGTGCCAGCAGCAACCGGGACAGGGGCTCTAGCGGGGGGGCGCACAATGAGCAGTTCTTC
TRBJ1-2	once	TRBV5-1	NA	CASSLEAVVYGYTF	TGCGCCAGCAGCTTGGAGGCGGTCGTCTATGGCTACACCTTC
TRBJ2-3	NA	TRBV5-6	TRBD1	CASSLLTRDRGTDTQYF	TGTGCCAGCAGCCTCCTGACCCGGGACAGGGGCACAGATACGCAGTATTTT
TRBJ2-5	NA	TRBV4-2	NA	CASSQGTGGKTQYF	TGTGCCAGCAGCCAAGGTACAGGAGGAAAGACCCAGTACTTC
TRBJ2-7	NA	TRBV18	TRBD1	CASSPPADREEQYF	TGTGCCAGCTCACCGCCCGCGGACAGGGAGGAGCAGTACTTC
TRBJ2-5	once	TRBV18	TRBD1	CASSGGTGQETQYF	TGTGCCAGCTCAGGTGGGACAGGGCAAGAGACCCAGTACTTC
TRBJ2-3	NA	TRBV9	NA	CASGVRIADTQYF	TGTGCCAGCGGGGTTAGGATCGCAGATACGCAGTATTTT
TRBJ2-1	few	TRBV3-1/TRBV3-2	NA	CASSQREYEQFF	TGTGCCAGCAGCCAAAGAGAGTATGAGCAGTTCTTC
TRBJ2-1	NA	TRBV19	NA	CASSIAVLKGANEQFF	TGTGCCAGTAGTATCGCTGTTTTAAAAGGGGCCAATGAGCAGTTCTTC
TRBJ1-4	NA	TRBV5-4	NA	CASRSGKDDEKLFF	TGTGCCAGCAGGTCCGGGAAGGACGATGAAAAACTGTTTTTT
TRBJ1-5	NA	TRBV19	NA	CASSSGVLSNQPQHF	TGTGCCAGTAGTAGTGGGGTCCTTAGCAATCAGCCCCAGCATTTT
TRBJ2-2	NA	TRBV6-5	NA	CASLERETGELFF	TGTGCCAGCCTGGAACGGGAAACCGGGGAGCTGTTTTTT
TRBJ2-5	NA	TRBV5-1	NA	CASSLGGLETQYF	TGCGCCAGCAGCTTGGGAGGGCTAGAGACCCAGTACTTC
TRBJ2-7	NA	TRBV7-9	TRBD1	CASSSRDRVNEQYF	TGTGCCAGCAGCTCCCGGGACAGGGTCAACGAGCAGTACTTC
TRBJ2-7	NA	TRBV6-5	NA	CASSYSPSEIYEQYF	TGTGCCAGCAGTTACTCTCCTAGCGAGATCTACGAGCAGTACTTC
TRBJ1-1	NA	TRBV18	NA	CASSPRENTEAFF	TGTGCCAGCTCACCGCGAGAGAACACTGAAGCTTTCTTT
TRBJ1-1	NA	TRBV6-1	NA	CASSEREGHPSAEAFF	TGTGCCAGCAGTGAAAGGGAAGGACACCCCTCGGCTGAAGCTTTCTTT
TRBJ2-2	NA	TRBV20-1	TRBD2	CSASSAGDLTGELFF	TGCAGTGCTAGTTCAGCGGGGGATCTCACCGGGGAGCTGTTTTTT
TRBJ1-5	NA	TRBV10-2	NA	CASSESGSDQPQHF	TGCGCCAGCAGTGAGTCAGGAAGCGATCAGCCCCAGCATTTT
TRBJ2-5	NA	TRBV5-1	NA	CASSFSEPRVETQYF	TGCGCCAGCAGCTTTTCCGAACCCCGGGTGGAGACCCAGTACTTC
TRBJ1-1	once	TRBV6-6	NA	CASSFGAEAFF	TGTGCCAGCAGTTTTGGCGCTGAAGCTTTCTTT